This TCR beta chain was recovered during a study of blood T cell repertoires in COVID-19. The repertoire was sequenced with immunoSEQ multiplex PCR; TCRdb's copy has only in-frame clones and lacks some. Of about 180,000 clones in the sample, more than 70% were seen once. V was cut by 4 bases and J by 7 bases, with 20 bases left in between. This CDR3 is built from 16 residues. The V gene's germline CDR1 is MDHEN and CDR2 SYDVKM. The gene calls are TRBV28 and TRBJ1-5; D is perhaps TRBD1 (6 bases). Sequencing was done on a sample of PBMCs or T cells enriched from blood (not recorded which). This TCR was sampled from a woman aged 30 to 39 who had recovered from COVID-19. The CDR3 sequence: CASSSRDTNLGQPQHF. The CDR3 coding sequence is TGTGCCAGCAGTTCCCGGGACACGAACTTAGGGCAGCCCCAGCATTTT. The full variable domain, completed using reference TRBV28 and TRBJ1-5, is DVKVTQSSRYLVKRTGEKVFLECVQDMDHENMFWYRQDPGLGLRLIYFSYDVKMKEKGDIPEGYSVSREKKERFSLILESASTNQTSMYLCASSSRDTNLGQPQHFGDGTRLSIL.